The rows below give T cell receptor beta chains drawn from one sample of a study of blood T cell repertoires in COVID-19. The assay was immunoSEQ multiplex PCR, and TCRdb's table has in-frame clones only and misses some. Among over 130,000 clones listed, over 75% were seen once. The sequencing input was PBMCs or T cells enriched from blood (not recorded which). Receptors originate from a man aged 45-60 years in a cohort exposed to, infected with or recovered from COVID-19 (not recorded which). Each CDR3 is given with its conserved first and last residue. A D gene is named only where the DNA matches it firmly. Clone size appears in some rows only: once, few, many, or a class for an expanded clone.

J | size | D | V | length | CDR3 | DNA
TRBJ1-4 | . | . | TRBV10-2 | 15 | CASWGQGTRDEKLFF | TGCGCCAGCTGGGGGCAGGGTACAAGGGATGAAAAACTGTTTTTT
TRBJ2-1 | . | TRBD1 | TRBV15 | 16 | CATSKSGQGIYNEQFF | TGTGCCACCAGCAAATCGGGACAGGGTATATACAATGAGCAGTTCTTC
TRBJ1-6 | . | TRBD1 | TRBV3-1/TRBV3-2 | 19 | CASSHKNPGTGGLSSPLHF | TGTGCCAGCAGCCACAAAAATCCCGGGACAGGGGGTCTTAGTTCACCCCTCCACTTT
TRBJ2-3 | . | TRBD2 | TRBV10-3 | 16 | CAISESGLAGTDTQYF | TGTGCCATCAGTGAGTCGGGGCTAGCGGGCACAGATACGCAGTATTTT
TRBJ1-2 | . | . | TRBV7-8 | 14 | CASSLDGSSYGYTF | TGTGCCAGCAGCTTAGACGGGAGCTCCTATGGCTACACCTTC
TRBJ1-1 | . | . | TRBV5-1 | 11 | CASSSGQEAFF | TGCGCCAGCAGCTCCGGACAAGAAGCTTTCTTT
TRBJ2-2 | . | TRBD1 | TRBV14 | 13 | CASSRDRFVELFF | TGTGCCAGCAGCCGGGACAGGTTCGTGGAGCTGTTTTTT
TRBJ2-1 | few | . | TRBV7-9 | 14 | CASSVGGSYNEQFF | TGTGCCAGCAGCGTGGGAGGCTCCTACAATGAGCAGTTCTTC
TRBJ2-1 | . | . | TRBV3-1/TRBV3-2 | 15 | CASSQGRYSYNEQFF | TGTGCCAGCAGCCAAGGGCGGTACTCCTACAATGAGCAGTTCTTC
TRBJ1-5 | . | . | TRBV7-2 | 16 | CASSLVGSGNNQPQHF | TGTGCCAGCAGCTTAGTAGGTTCAGGGAACAATCAGCCCCAGCATTTT
TRBJ1-1 | . | . | TRBV6-4 | 13 | CASSLAPHTEAFF | TGTGCCAGCTCTCTAGCGCCACACACTGAAGCTTTCTTT
TRBJ2-7 | . | . | TRBV7-9 | 14 | CASSLDPRAYEQYF | TGTGCCAGCAGCTTAGACCCCCGGGCCTACGAGCAGTACTTC
TRBJ1-1 | . | . | TRBV10-2 | 11 | CASGEGSLAFF | TGCGCCAGCGGGGAGGGGAGTCTAGCTTTCTTT
TRBJ2-2 | . | . | TRBV4-3 | 16 | CASSQDGTLNTGELFF | TGCGCCAGCAGCCAAGACGGGACACTTAACACCGGGGAGCTGTTTTTT
TRBJ2-1 | . | TRBD1 | TRBV29-1 | 12 | CSWGQGGNEQFF | TGCAGCTGGGGACAGGGGGGGAATGAGCAGTTCTTC
TRBJ2-3 | . | . | TRBV7-2 | 13 | CASNLGAGDTQYF | TGTGCCAGCAACCTGGGAGCCGGGGATACGCAGTATTTT
TRBJ2-2 | . | TRBD2 | TRBV7-9 | 14 | CASSPSGYTGELFF | TGTGCCAGCAGCCCTAGCGGATACACCGGGGAGCTGTTTTTT
TRBJ1-1 | . | . | TRBV18 | 13 | CASSRGGVTEAFF | TGTGCCAGCTCCCGGGGTGGCGTTACTGAAGCTTTCTTT
TRBJ1-2 | . | . | TRBV30 | 13 | CAWSAPKGYGYTF | TGTGCCTGGAGTGCTCCAAAGGGGTATGGCTACACCTTC
TRBJ1-3 | few | . | TRBV7-2 | 15 | CASSPWASSGNTIYF | TGTGCCAGCAGCCCATGGGCGTCCTCTGGAAACACCATATATTTT
TRBJ2-5 | . | TRBD1 | TRBV15 | 17 | CATSRERDRGFQETQYF | TGTGCCACCAGCAGAGAGCGGGACAGGGGGTTCCAAGAGACCCAGTACTTC
TRBJ2-5 | . | . | TRBV2 | 11 | CASSDRGTQYF | TGTGCCAGCAGTGATCGGGGGACCCAGTACTTC
TRBJ2-1 | once | TRBD2 | TRBV9 | 15 | CASSVLGTTYNEQFF | TGTGCCAGCAGCGTACTGGGGACTACCTACAATGAGCAGTTCTTC
TRBJ2-6 | . | TRBD1 | TRBV15 | 14 | CATSREQGGNVLTF | TGTGCCACCAGCAGAGAACAGGGGGGCAACGTCCTGACTTTC
TRBJ2-2 | . | TRBD1 | TRBV18 | 17 | CASSPPGQGATTGELFF | TGTGCCAGCTCACCACCGGGACAGGGGGCGACCACCGGGGAGCTGTTTTTT
TRBJ1-4 | . | TRBD1 | TRBV2 | 14 | CASSDRGANEKLFF | TGTGCCAGCAGCGACAGGGGTGCTAATGAAAAACTGTTTTTT
TRBJ1-2 | once | . | TRBV3-1/TRBV3-2 | 15 | CASSRGQQSIHGYTF | TGTGCCAGCAGCCGAGGACAGCAAAGCATCCATGGCTACACCTTC
TRBJ1-1 | once | . | TRBV6-5 | 13 | CASSYDRNTEAFF | TGTGCCAGCAGTTACGACAGGAACACTGAAGCTTTCTTT
TRBJ1-4 | . | . | TRBV9 | 14 | CASSVAGGNEKLFF | TGTGCCAGCAGCGTAGCAGGTGGTAATGAAAAACTGTTTTTT
TRBJ1-2 | . | TRBD1 | TRBV4-3 | 17 | CASSQDRWTGAPYGYTF | TGCGCCAGCAGCCAAGATCGGTGGACAGGGGCGCCCTATGGCTACACCTTC
TRBJ2-1 | . | TRBD2 | TRBV7-2 | 17 | CASSSPSGGISYNEQFF | TGTGCCAGCAGCTCCCCTAGCGGGGGAATCTCCTACAATGAGCAGTTCTTC
TRBJ1-2 | once | TRBD1 | TRBV19 | 15 | CASSIQGRGESGYTF | TGTGCCAGTAGTATACAGGGCAGGGGGGAGTCTGGCTACACCTTC
TRBJ2-2 | . | TRBD2 | TRBV29-1 | 16 | CSVEASGRANTGELFF | TGCAGCGTTGAAGCTAGCGGGAGGGCGAACACCGGGGAGCTGTTTTTT
TRBJ1-1 | . | TRBD1 | TRBV3-1/TRBV3-2 | 14 | CASSQTGGRTEAFF | TGTGCCAGCAGTCAGACAGGGGGCAGAACTGAAGCTTTCTTT
TRBJ2-3 | . | . | TRBV4-2 | 13 | CASRESGSDTQYF | TGTGCCAGCAGGGAGTCGGGAAGCGATACGCAGTATTTT
TRBJ2-2 | . | . | TRBV5-1 | 13 | CASSYRDTGELFF | TGCGCCAGCAGCTACAGGGACACCGGGGAGCTGTTTTTT
TRBJ1-5 | . | . | TRBV30 | 12 | CAWSEGRGPQHF | TGTGCCTGGAGTGAGGGGCGAGGGCCCCAGCATTTT
TRBJ2-7 | . | TRBD2 | TRBV18 | 16 | CASSSRITSAVAEQYF | TGTGCCAGCTCAAGCCGGATCACTAGCGCCGTTGCCGAGCAGTACTTC
TRBJ1-2 | once | TRBD1 | TRBV11-2 | 14 | CASSFNQGARGYTF | TGTGCCAGCAGCTTCAACCAGGGGGCGCGGGGCTACACCTTC
TRBJ2-2 | . | TRBD2 | TRBV9 | 16 | CASSAGTSGYTGELFF | TGTGCCAGCAGCGCCGGGACTAGCGGATACACCGGGGAGCTGTTTTTT
TRBJ2-7 | . | . | TRBV19 | 13 | CASSSGHPGEQYF | TGTGCCAGTAGTTCCGGACACCCCGGCGAGCAGTACTTC
TRBJ1-5 | . | . | TRBV7-9 | 12 | CASSLAGEPQHF | TGTGCCAGCAGCTTAGCCGGGGAGCCCCAGCATTTT
TRBJ2-7 | once | TRBD2 | TRBV5-1 | 17 | CASSSIGLAGPLDEQYF | TGCGCCAGCAGCTCTATAGGACTAGCCGGCCCCCTAGACGAGCAGTACTTC
TRBJ2-3 | . | . | TRBV7-9 | 14 | CASSLGGFTDTQYF | TGTGCCAGCAGCTTAGGAGGGTTCACAGATACGCAGTATTTT
TRBJ1-1 | . | . | TRBV18 | 15 | CASSPRTDMNTEAFF | TGTGCCAGCTCACCACGGACAGACATGAACACTGAAGCTTTCTTT
TRBJ1-2 | . | . | TRBV5-6 | 15 | CASSLGTVGAGGYTF | TGTGCCAGCAGCTTGGGAACGGTGGGCGCGGGTGGCTACACCTTC
TRBJ2-5 | . | . | TRBV4-3 | 16 | CASSQGTMRGGETQYF | TGCGCCAGCAGCCAAGGGACTATGAGGGGGGGGGAGACCCAGTACTTC
TRBJ2-6 | . | . | TRBV18 | 13 | CASEFSGANVLTF | TGTGCCAGCGAGTTCTCTGGGGCCAACGTCCTGACTTTC
TRBJ2-2 | few | . | TRBV18 | 14 | CASSAVTNTGELFF | TGTGCCAGCTCAGCGGTTACGAACACCGGGGAGCTGTTTTTT
TRBJ1-2 | . | TRBD1 | TRBV6-1 | 15 | CASSEGGTGNYGYTF | TGTGCCAGCAGTGAAGGGGGGACAGGGAACTATGGCTACACCTTC
TRBJ1-1 | . | . | TRBV3-1/TRBV3-2 | 14 | CASSPRAGSTEAFF | TGTGCCAGCAGCCCCAGGGCGGGGAGCACTGAAGCTTTCTTT
TRBJ2-5 | . | . | TRBV30 | 13 | CAWSGGSQETQYF | TGTGCCTGGAGTGGGGGCAGTCAAGAGACCCAGTACTTC
TRBJ1-4 | . | . | TRBV6-5 | 13 | CASSLVRSEKLFF | TGTGCCAGCAGTTTAGTCCGCTCTGAAAAACTGTTTTTT
TRBJ2-7 | few | TRBD1 | TRBV28 | 15 | CASSTHRGQRGEQYF | TGTGCCAGCAGTACTCACAGGGGGCAAAGGGGGGAGCAGTACTTC
TRBJ1-6 | . | . | TRBV7-2 | 15 | CASSRSAGVDSPLHF | TGTGCCAGCAGCCGTAGTGCAGGGGTGGATTCACCCCTCCACTTT
TRBJ2-7 | . | . | TRBV28 | 13 | CASSLGPTYEQYF | TGTGCCAGCAGTTTGGGCCCCACCTACGAGCAGTACTTC
TRBJ2-3 | . | TRBD2 | TRBV5-1 | 16 | CASSSGLAPSTDTQYF | TGCGCCAGCAGCTCCGGACTAGCCCCTAGCACAGATACGCAGTATTTT
TRBJ2-1 | . | TRBD2 | TRBV29-1 | 15 | CSVQGLAEKGNEQFF | TGCAGCGTTCAAGGGCTAGCGGAAAAGGGGAATGAGCAGTTCTTC
TRBJ2-1 | once | TRBD1 | TRBV7-3 | 15 | CASSLRDRGYNEQFF | TGTGCCAGCAGTCTCCGGGACAGGGGGTACAATGAGCAGTTCTTC